The 18 T cell receptor beta chains reported below all come from one sample, sequenced in a study of Tregs in tolerant kidney transplant recipients. The data were produced by immunoSEQ multiplex PCR, yet TCRdb's version contains in-frame clones alone and is incomplete. The sample shows tens of thousands of clones, roughly 93% of them seen only once. The sample here was CD4+ T cells from blood, taken before the transplant. Source of these receptors: a human donor who received a combined kidney and bone marrow transplant.

The chain joins TRBV5-4 to TRBJ2-3; TRBD2 aligns across 9 bases. Germline loops: CDR1 SGHNT, CDR2 YYREEE (reference sequence). The CDR3 spans 16 residues. V trimming: 0 bases; J trimming: 6 bases; junction bases outside the gene matches: 8. The CDR3 nucleotides read TGTGCCAGCAGCTTGGATAATAGCGGGGGAGTTGATACGCAGTATTTT. Translation: CASSLDNSGGVDTQYF.

The genes are TRBV5-4 and TRBJ2-3; TRBD2 agrees at 10 bases. This CDR3 is 16 amino acids long. Germline V gives CDR1 SGHNT, CDR2 YYREEE (reference sequence). V shed 1 base, J shed 0 bases, and the junction held 2 bases outside the gene matches. CDR3 in DNA: TGTGCCAGCAGCTTGACTAGCGGGGCTAGCACAGATACGCAGTATTTT. Protein sequence: CASSLTSGASTDTQYF.

This clone was seen a few times. The chain joins TRBV19 to TRBJ1-1; no definite D call. The CDR3 extends over 13 amino acids. In germline, CDR1 is LNHDA, CDR2 SQIVND (reference sequence). The germline V and J ends were trimmed by 2 bases and 1 base, with 5 bases remaining between them. The CDR3 protein is CASSITGNTEAFF. Here the CDR3 DNA reads TGTGCCAGTAGTATAACGGGGAACACTGAAGCTTTCTTT.

This clone appeared a few times. This chain connects TRBV7-2 to TRBJ1-3; D perhaps matches TRBD1 (6 bases). Germline loops: CDR1 SGHTA, CDR2 FQGNSA. The CDR3 covers 15 residues. The ends were cut back, 5 bases at V and 0 bases at J, with 11 bases in the middle. Here the CDR3 DNA reads TGTGCCAGCAGCACCCAGGGGACCTCTGGAAACACCATATATTTT. Translated, it gives CASSTQGTSGNTIYF.

This chain connects TRBV7-2 to TRBJ2-7; D call uncertain. The germline gives CDR1 SGHTA, CDR2 FQGNSA. V was trimmed by 5 bases and J by 2 bases, leaving 4 bases between them. The CDR3 is made up of 11 amino acids. The CDR3 protein is CASSATYEQYF. CDR3 DNA: TGTGCCAGCAGCGCTACCTACGAGCAGTACTTC.

This clone was recorded only once. The gene calls are TRBV19 and TRBJ1-1; TRBD1 might be the D (6 bases). Trimming shortened V by 3 bases and J by 6 bases, and 14 bases separated the two germline ends. Germline V lookup: CDR1 LNHDA, CDR2 SQIVND (reference sequence). CDR3 length: 14 amino acids. The CDR3 loop reads CASSIPGVLPEAFF. The CDR3 DNA sequence: TGTGCCAGTAGTATCCCAGGGGTCTTGCCTGAAGCTTTCTTT.

The rearrangement links TRBV13 to TRBJ1-5; no reliable D call. The V gene's germline CDR1 is PRHDT and CDR2 FYEKMQ (reference sequence). Between the trimmed V and J ends, which lost 3 bases and 4 bases, there was a span of 4 bases. The CDR3 consists of 12 residues. CDR3 nucleotides: TGTGCCAGCAGCTTCCTTAATCAGCCCCAGCATTTT. It translates to CASSFLNQPQHF.

With regard to this clone: Its ends do not fully match the called genes, so a read error is possible. This chain joins TRBV7-2 and TRBJ1-6, with unresolved D. The CDR3 extends over 15 amino acids. Looked up from germline, CDR1 is SGHTA and CDR2 is FQGNSA. This chain's CDR3 is CASSLEYSYNSPLHF. Here the CDR3 DNA reads TGTGCCAGCAGCTTAGAGTACTCCTATAATTCCCCCCTCCACTTT.

V is TRBV18 and J is TRBJ2-7; 10 bases fit TRBD2. V was clipped by 2 bases and J by 7 bases; unmatched bases: 11. Per the germline V gene, CDR1 is KGHSH and CDR2 is LQKENI. The CDR3 sequence is 16 residues long. This CDR3 reads CASSPTTLAGVYEQYF. The DNA for the CDR3 is TGTGCCAGCTCACCAACCACCCTAGCGGGAGTGTATGAGCAGTACTTC.

The gene calls are TRBV5-1 and TRBJ2-7; D possibly corresponds to TRBD1 (5 bases). CDR1 and CDR2 (germline): SGHRS, YFSETQ. V was shortened by 0 bases and J by 6 bases, with 13 bases between the two germline ends. The CDR3 extends over 14 amino acids. The CDR3 DNA follows: TGCGCCAGCAGCTTGGATGCAGGGCCGGGCGAGCAGTACTTC. This gives the protein CASSLDAGPGEQYF.

The chain is built from TRBV14 and TRBJ1-2; TRBD1 matches 7 bases. Trimming at V came to 3 bases and at J to 7 bases, leaving 8 bases not matched to a gene. Germline V CDR1 and CDR2: SGHDN, FVKESK. The CDR3 is made up of 14 amino acids. The CDR3 DNA reads as TGTGCCAGCAGCCAGGCCCCGGACAGGTCTGGCTACACCTTC. The encoded protein is CASSQAPDRSGYTF. Full variable domain (remainder filled in from reference TRBV14 and TRBJ1-2): EAGVTQFPSHSVIEKGQTVTLRCDPISGHDNLYWYRRVMGKEIKFLLHFVKESKQDESGMPNNRFLAERTGGTYSTLKVQPAELEDSGVYFCASSQAPDRSGYTFGSGTRLTVV.

This chain connects TRBV7-8 to TRBJ2-7; tentative D call: TRBD2 (6 bases). V was clipped by 3 bases and J by 3 bases, with 12 bases between them. The CDR3 runs 14 residues. CDR1 SGHVS and CDR2 FQNEAQ come from the germline V gene. CDR3 protein: CASSFAGGFYEQYF. The CDR3 DNA sequence: TGTGCCAGCAGCTTCGCCGGGGGTTTCTACGAGCAGTACTTC. Full variable domain (missing parts from reference TRBV7-8 and TRBJ2-7): GAGVSQSPRYKVAKRGQDVALRCDPISGHVSLFWYQQALGQGPEFLTYFQNEAQLDKSGLPSDRFFAERPEGSVSTLKIQRTQQEDSAVYLCASSFAGGFYEQYFGPGTRLTVT.

The V and J genes are TRBV21-1 and TRBJ1-2; TRBD1, the table's D call, was not compared with the DNA. TRBV21-1 is assigned pseudogene status. The CDR3 covers 16 residues. The CDR3 sequence: CACYLTGTGEVRGYTF. The CDR3 bases are TGTGCCTGTTACCTAACCGGGACAGGGGAGGTGAGAGGCTACACCTTC.

The table lists this clone with a count of one. This chain uses TRBV6-5 with TRBJ1-3; maybe TRBD1 (6 bases). The germline V and J ends were trimmed by 7 bases and 4 bases, with 11 bases remaining between them. The germline V gene has CDR1 MNHEY and CDR2 SVGAGI. The CDR3 length is 13 residues. Written as DNA, the CDR3 is TGTGCCAGCACCAAAGGACAGGGAAACACCATATATTTT. Protein: CASTKGQGNTIYF.

V gene TRBV13 combines with J gene TRBJ2-6, with 8 bases identical to TRBD1. The CDR3 contains 15 residues. CDR1 and CDR2 (germline): PRHDT, FYEKMQ (reference sequence). Trimming cost V 3 bases and J 4 bases; bases outside gene matches: 2. The CDR3 protein is CASSLTGVGANVLTF. The CDR3 region has the DNA TGTGCCAGCAGCTTGACAGGGGTAGGGGCCAACGTCCTGACTTTC.

The chain has TRBV18 and TRBJ2-1; 12 bases fit TRBD2. The CDR3 runs 18 residues. The V gene end was trimmed by 3 bases and the J gene end by 3 bases; junction bases not matched to a gene: 9. The germline CDR1 and CDR2 sequences are KGHSH and LQKENI. The chain's CDR3 is CASSPPRLAGAHYNEQFF. CDR3 coding DNA: TGTGCCAGCTCACCCCCGCGACTAGCGGGAGCCCACTACAATGAGCAGTTCTTC. The entire variable domain, with the rest obtained from reference TRBV18 and TRBJ2-1, is as follows: NAGVMQNPRHLVRRRGQEARLRCSPMKGHSHVYWYRQLPEEGLKFMVYLQKENIIDESGMPKERFSAEFPKEGPSILRIQQVVRGDSAAYFCASSPPRLAGAHYNEQFFGPGTRLTVL.

The chain combines TRBV13 with TRBJ2-5; D is unresolved. The end of the DNA fits TRBJ2-7 better, so the J call may be wrong. CDR1 is PRHDT, CDR2 FYEKMQ, per germline (reference sequence). The CDR3 has 16 residues. In DNA, the CDR3 is TGTGCCAGCAGCTTAGGTATCCGGAGAAGCTCCTACGAGCAGTACTTC. Its protein product is CASSLGIRRSSYEQYF.

Only one count was recorded for this clone. The chain employs TRBV4-1 and TRBJ2-7; 9 bases line up with TRBD1. With V trimmed by 4 bases and J by 0 bases, 13 bases remained unmatched. The CDR3 has 18 amino acids. The germline V gene has CDR1 MGHRA and CDR2 YSYEKL. This chain's CDR3 is CASSRTSRTGEVSYEQYF. The CDR3 nucleotides are TGCGCCAGCAGCCGAACAAGTCGGACAGGGGAGGTCTCCTACGAGCAGTACTTC.